The 30 T cell receptor beta chains presented below share a single source sample, sequenced in a study of OX40 agonist ivuxolimab in advanced cancers. The protocol was immunoSEQ multiplex PCR, while the TCRdb copy is restricted to in-frame clones and leaves out a portion. This table has around 25,000 clones, about 80% appearing once. This specimen consisted of CD4+ or CD8+ T cells sorted from blood, obtained in a trial of the OX40 agonist ivuxolimab. The origin of the receptors is an adult with an advanced solid tumor such as melanoma, head and neck, liver or kidney cancer.

CDR3 sequence reads: CASSKQGAGEKLFF. The CDR3 DNA follows: TGTGCCAGCAGTAAACAGGGGGCCGGGGAAAAACTGTTTTTT. V gene TRBV2 combines with J gene TRBJ1-4; 9 nucleotides align to TRBD1. CDR1 SNHLY and CDR2 FYNNEI come from the germline V gene. The CDR3 sequence is 14 residues long. J lost 8 bases, V lost 5 bases, and 6 bases had no gene match. The complete variable domain, with remaining parts taken from reference TRBV2 and TRBJ1-4, reads EPEVTQTPSHQVTQMGQEVILRCVPISNHLYFYWYRQILGQKVEFLVSFYNNEISEKSEIFDDQFSVERPDGSNFTLKIRSTKLEDSAMYFCASSKQGAGEKLFFGSGTQLSVL.

The rearrangement links TRBV5-1 to TRBJ2-3; D is possibly TRBD1 (6 bases). Germline CDR1 SGHRS, CDR2 YFSETQ. The length of the CDR3 is 13 residues. With 0 bases removed from V and 4 bases from J, the gap between germline ends came to 6 bases. CDR3 in amino acids: CASSLGGPDTQYF. In nucleotides, the CDR3 is TGCGCCAGCAGCTTGGGGGGGCCAGATACGCAGTATTTT.

The V and J genes are TRBV2 and TRBJ2-7; D not certain. Germline V gene lookup returns CDR1 SNHLY and CDR2 FYNNEI. This CDR3 region has 15 residues. The V end lost 1 base, the J end lost 5 bases, and 15 bases lay between the germline ends. CDR3 amino acids: CASSEGASILNEQYF. The CDR3 bases are TGTGCCAGCAGTGAAGGAGCTAGTATCTTGAACGAGCAGTACTTC.

This chain connects TRBV7-2 to TRBJ2-5; 8 bases map to TRBD1. Germline V gives CDR1 SGHTA, CDR2 FQGNSA. The CDR3 runs to 15 residues. Trimming cost V 5 bases and J 1 base; bases outside gene matches: 6. The CDR3 DNA follows: TGTGCCAGCAGCGCCACCAGGGGGCTCCAAGAGACCCAGTACTTC. Translation: CASSATRGLQETQYF.

A single count supports this clone. The V call is TRBV7-9, the J call TRBJ2-1; 10 positions agree with TRBD1. Germline V lookup: CDR1 SEHNR, CDR2 FQNEAQ (reference sequence). This CDR3 has 16 amino acids. J gave up 7 bases and V 3 bases, and 9 bases lay outside the gene matches. DNA for the CDR3: TGTGCCAGCAGCTTGTTGAAGGGGACAGGGGTGAATGAGCAGTTCTTC. Amino acid sequence: CASSLLKGTGVNEQFF.

V usage is TRBV7-2 and J usage is TRBJ2-7; D call uncertain. The V end lost 1 base, the J end lost 2 bases, and 3 bases lay between the germline ends. This CDR3 region has 12 residues. Germline CDR1 reads SGHTA; CDR2 reads FQGNSA. The CDR3 sequence is CASSLGTYEQYF. DNA for the CDR3: TGTGCCAGCAGCTTAGGGACCTACGAGCAGTACTTC. The full variable domain, with the rest looked up from reference TRBV7-2 and TRBJ2-7, is GAGVSQSPSNKVTEKGKDVELRCDPISGHTALYWYRQSLGQGLEFLIYFQGNSAPDKSGLPSDRFSAERTGGSVSTLTIQRTQQEDSAVYLCASSLGTYEQYFGPGTRLTVT.

The chain combines TRBV5-6 with TRBJ1-3; TRBD1 matches at 9 bases. J lost 5 bases, V lost 4 bases, and 7 bases had no gene match. The CDR3 extends over 15 amino acids. Germline CDR1 SGHDT, CDR2 YYEEEE. This chain's CDR3 is CASSDYGTGRNTIYF. The CDR3 DNA reads TGTGCCAGCAGCGACTACGGGACAGGGAGAAACACCATATATTTT.

The genes are TRBV28 and TRBJ2-1, with D tentatively TRBD1 (6 bases). With 5 bases removed from V and 4 bases from J, the gap between germline ends came to 15 bases. The germline CDR1 and CDR2 sequences are MDHEN and SYDVKM. The CDR3 runs to 15 residues. The CDR3 sequence: CASSVHRVPYNEQFF. The CDR3 nucleotides read TGTGCCAGCAGTGTGCACAGGGTCCCGTACAATGAGCAGTTCTTC.

This clone turned up a few times. This sequence joins TRBV6-5 and TRBJ2-2, with 7 nucleotides matching TRBD2. This CDR3 is 14 amino acids long. Per germline, CDR1 MNHEY and CDR2 SVGAGI. The ends lost 8 bases at V and 3 bases at J; junction bases unmatched: 6. The CDR3 nucleotides read TGTGCCAGCGCGCGGGGGTGGGACACCGGGGAGCTGTTTTTT. This translates into CASARGWDTGELFF.

The genes are TRBV14 and TRBJ2-7, with TRBD1 identical over 8 bases. J was trimmed by 5 bases and V by 4 bases; bases with no gene match: 7. Germline V gives CDR1 SGHDN, CDR2 FVKESK. CDR3 length: 14 residues. The CDR3: CASSPRTGYHEQYF. The CDR3 DNA reads TGTGCCAGCAGCCCGCGGACAGGGTACCACGAGCAGTACTTC. Full variable domain (remainder filled in from reference TRBV14 and TRBJ2-7): EAGVTQFPSHSVIEKGQTVTLRCDPISGHDNLYWYRRVMGKEIKFLLHFVKESKQDESGMPNNRFLAERTGGTYSTLKVQPAELEDSGVYFCASSPRTGYHEQYFGPGTRLTVT.

This clone turned up a few times. This chain connects TRBV7-9 to TRBJ1-2; 9 bases align to TRBD1. V dropped 1 base and J dropped 7; count of bases not matched to a gene: 7. Germline lookup yields CDR1 SEHNR and CDR2 FQNEAQ (reference sequence). The CDR3 has 15 residues. The CDR3 region has the DNA TGTGCCAGCAGCTTAGTCCGGGGACAGGGACGTGGCTACACCTTC. It encodes CASSLVRGQGRGYTF.

The chain combines TRBV11-3 with TRBJ1-6; D is ambiguous. From germline, CDR1 is SGHNT and CDR2 YENEEA. The CDR3 loop spans 20 amino acids. Between the trimmed V and J ends, which lost 0 bases and 6 bases, there was a span of 24 bases. The CDR3: CASSLDHFPPPRAINSPLHF. The DNA for the CDR3 is TGTGCCAGCAGCTTAGACCATTTCCCCCCCCCACGGGCGATTAATTCACCCCTCCACTTT.

This clone has more than one count but fewer than ten. This chain uses TRBV2 with TRBJ2-6; no clear D. V shed 6 bases and J shed 0 bases, with 6 bases lying between them. This CDR3 spans 14 amino acids. CDR1 is SNHLY and CDR2 is FYNNEI in the germline V gene. As DNA, the CDR3 is TGTGCCAGCAGGACTTTCTCTGGGGCCAACGTCCTGACTTTC. It translates to CASRTFSGANVLTF.

The table lists this clone with a count of one. DNA of the CDR3: TGCGCCAGCAGCTTAGAGAGACAGCCCACCGGGGAGCTGTTTTTT. It is translated as CASSLERQPTGELFF. The rearrangement links TRBV5-1 to TRBJ2-2, with a possible D match to TRBD1 (5 bases). This CDR3 is built from 15 residues. In germline, CDR1 is SGHRS, CDR2 YFSETQ. V gave up 2 bases and J gave up 4 bases, with 12 bases separating them.

The chain combines TRBV2 with TRBJ2-7; 9 bases fit TRBD1. CDR3 length: 13 residues. Germline-derived CDR1 and CDR2 are SNHLY and FYNNEI. The trim removed 7 bases at V and 3 bases at J, leaving 4 bases unmatched. The CDR3 coding sequence is TGTGCCAGCATGCAGGGACAGGGCTACGAGCAGTACTTC. Translating it yields CASMQGQGYEQYF.

Only one count was recorded for this clone. The V gene is TRBV6-1, the J gene TRBJ1-1, with TRBD1 as a possible D gene (5 bases). CDR3 length equals 14 residues. Germline-derived CDR1 and CDR2 are MNHNS and SASEGT. Trimming removed 7 bases at V and 1 base at J, with 13 bases between. CDR3 in amino acids: CASIPGAWNTEAFF. As DNA, the CDR3 is TGTGCCAGCATCCCTGGGGCCTGGAACACTGAAGCTTTCTTT.

This clone was found a few times. The chain is built from TRBV28 and TRBJ2-7; 12 positions match TRBD2. Unmatched junction bases numbered 12, after V lost 8 bases and J lost 7 bases. The CDR3 has 15 residues. The germline V gene encodes CDR1 MDHEN and CDR2 SYDVKM. The CDR3 spells CASLSLAGGPREQYF. CDR3 sequence (DNA): TGTGCCAGCTTATCCCTAGCGGGGGGGCCTAGAGAGCAGTACTTC.

This clone was observed a few times. V is TRBV6-1 and J is TRBJ1-1, with D maybe TRBD1 (5 bases). CDR1 is MNHNS, CDR2 SASEGT, per germline. The CDR3 extends over 13 amino acids. V was shortened by 4 bases and J by 6 bases, with 12 bases between the two germline ends. The DNA for the CDR3 is TGTGCCAGCAGTGTTGTTCAGGGTCCTGAAGCTTTCTTT. Protein product: CASSVVQGPEAFF.

The V gene is TRBV2, the J gene TRBJ1-6; D unresolved. V dropped 2 bases and J dropped 9 bases, with 8 bases sitting between them. This CDR3 comprises 13 residues. Germline CDR1 SNHLY, CDR2 FYNNEI. CDR3 bases: TGTGCCAGCAGTGAATACCGAGTTTCACCCCTCCACTTT. Encoded protein: CASSEYRVSPLHF.

This sequence joins TRBV7-9 and TRBJ1-1, with D possibly TRBD1 on 6 matching bases. V shed 5 bases and J shed 7 bases, with 20 bases lying between them. The germline CDR1 and CDR2 sequences are SEHNR and FQNEAQ (reference sequence). The CDR3 is 15 residues long. CDR3 DNA: TGTGCCAGCAGCACTAGAGACAGGAAAGGACGTGAAGCTTTCTTT. Amino acids: CASSTRDRKGREAFF.

This chain links TRBV6-5 with TRBJ1-3; TRBD1 is a possible D gene (6 bases). CDR3 length: 14 amino acids. Trimming left V 8 bases short and J 2 bases short, with 13 bases between. Germline CDR1 and CDR2: MNHEY and SVGAGI. The CDR3 sequence: CASGGKGTGNTIYF. The CDR3 DNA sequence: TGTGCCAGCGGGGGCAAGGGGACTGGAAACACCATATATTTT.

The chain combines TRBV6-1 with TRBJ1-1; D is unclear. Germline V gene data show CDR1 as MNHNS and CDR2 as SASEGT. CDR3 length: 14 amino acids. V was cut by 6 bases and J by 0 bases, with 11 bases left in between. In DNA, the CDR3 is TGTGCCAGCAGCGACCTAGGGATGAACACTGAAGCTTTCTTT. Translation: CASSDLGMNTEAFF.

The chain couples TRBV28 to TRBJ2-4, with a possible D match to TRBD1 (5 bases). In germline, CDR1 is MDHEN, CDR2 SYDVKM. V was shortened by 5 bases and J by 0 bases, with 8 bases between the two germline ends. The CDR3 runs 14 residues. CDR3 in amino acids: CASSQGLAKNIQYF. DNA for the CDR3: TGTGCCAGCAGTCAGGGTCTAGCCAAAAACATTCAGTACTTC.

Here the CDR3 DNA reads TGTGCCAGCTCACCAGAAGCCGGGGGGGGCAGCAATCAGCCCCAGCATTTT. Translated: CASSPEAGGGSNQPQHF. The rearrangement uses TRBV18 and TRBJ1-5, with a tentative D call TRBD1 (6 bases). V was trimmed by 2 bases and J by 1 base, leaving 15 bases between them. CDR3 size: 17 residues. Germline V gene sequence: CDR1 KGHSH, CDR2 LQKENI.

V gene TRBV6-6 combines with J gene TRBJ2-7; a possible D gene is TRBD2 (5 bases). This CDR3 spans 12 amino acids. From germline, CDR1 is MNHNY and CDR2 SVGAGI (reference sequence). Trimming shortened V by 0 bases and J by 7 bases, and 7 bases separated the two germline ends. CDR3 bases: TGTGCCAGCAGTTACTCCGGGGAGGAGCAGTACTTC. This codes for CASSYSGEEQYF.

The rearrangement uses TRBV30 and TRBJ1-3; TRBD1 is a possible D gene (6 bases). The ends were cut back, 0 bases at V and 2 bases at J, with 8 bases in the middle. Germline-derived CDR1 and CDR2 are GTSNPN and SVGIG (reference sequence). The CDR3 contains 14 residues. CDR3 DNA sequence: TGTGCCTGGAGTGTATACAGGGCTGGAAACACCATATATTTT. Encoded protein: CAWSVYRAGNTIYF.

This clone has a handful of counts. The J gene is TRBJ1-5, the V gene TRBV6-1; TRBD1 agrees at 8 bases. Germline loops: CDR1 MNHNS, CDR2 SASEGT. CDR3 length: 13 amino acids. V shed 8 bases and J 2 bases; nucleotides not matched to a gene: 2. CDR3 protein: CASGGQGNQPQHF. For the CDR3, the DNA is TGTGCCAGCGGGGGACAGGGCAATCAGCCCCAGCATTTT.

This chain links TRBV19 with TRBJ2-5, with 8 nucleotides matching TRBD2. The J call may be mistaken, given a closer DNA end match to TRBJ2-7. Germline V gives CDR1 LNHDA, CDR2 SQIVND (reference sequence). The CDR3 consists of 14 residues. The CDR3 DNA reads TGTGCCAGCAAACTAGCGGTTAGCTCCTACGAGCAGTACTTC. Encoded protein: CASKLAVSSYEQYF.

The chain recombines TRBV28 with TRBJ1-1, with D perhaps matching TRBD1 (5 bases). The length of the CDR3 is 14 residues. The V gene's germline CDR1 is MDHEN and CDR2 SYDVKM. V lost 6 bases and J 5 bases, leaving 16 bases between the germline ends. CDR3 amino acids: CASSSPGGGTEAFF. The DNA for the CDR3 is TGTGCCAGCAGCTCTCCGGGCGGGGGGACTGAAGCTTTCTTT.

The chain combines TRBV28 with TRBJ1-1; TRBD1 agrees at 9 bases. V lost 8 bases and J lost 5; bases outside the gene matches: 6. Germline assignment: CDR1 MDHEN and CDR2 SYDVKM. The CDR3 loop spans 13 amino acids. CDR3 sequence: CASARDRVTEAFF. The CDR3 nucleotides read TGTGCCAGCGCGCGGGACAGGGTTACTGAAGCTTTCTTT.